Below, 15 T cell receptor beta chains from the same sample are listed, as sequenced in a study of response to subunit inactivated influenza vaccine (dated by TCRdb to the late 2010s). Library construction relied on RT-PCR. This sample was sequenced with an Illumina HiSeq 2500. TCRdb took the public reads, trimmed them with fastp at Q25, ran MiXCR for clone calling and kept in-frame beta chains. Each CDR3 protein appears once, grouped with its most common genes and DNA. The sample contains 800,000 to 1,000,000 distinct CDR3 sequences, 21% of them found a single time. The leading ten clones occupy roughly a tenth of the sample. The sequencing used PBMCs from blood, collected about 5 days after vaccination. These receptor sequences come from a man over 45 who received an inactivated influenza vaccine. Donor details come from another sample of the same person, matched by shared clones.

In its sample, this clonotype was seen many times. The gene calls are TRBV24-1 and TRBJ1-5; a weak D match, TRBD1 (6 bases). Germline CDR1 KGHDR, CDR2 SFDVKD. Trimming pared 9 bases from V and 4 bases from J, leaving 15 bases between. The CDR3 is made up of 14 amino acids. CDR3 in DNA: TGTGCCACCCCAGGACAGCCACCTAATCAGCCCCAGCATTTT. This codes for CATPGQPPNQPQHF.

This clonotype was observed a few times. This chain connects TRBV24-1 to TRBJ2-3, with a possible D match to TRBD2 (5 bases). CDR3 length equals 14 residues. V shed 5 bases and J shed 2 bases, with 10 bases lying between them. In germline, CDR1 is KGHDR, CDR2 SFDVKD. The chain's CDR3 is CATSASYTTDTQYF. DNA for the CDR3: TGTGCCACCAGTGCTAGCTACACCACAGATACGCAGTATTTT.

This clonotype was counted between two and nine times. This rearrangement joins TRBV24-1 to TRBJ1-2; 8 bases are shared with TRBD1. Germline V gene sequence: CDR1 KGHDR, CDR2 SFDVKD. The CDR3 is 15 residues long. With V trimmed by 3 bases and J by 2 bases, 4 bases remained unmatched. The CDR3 coding sequence is TGTGCCACCAGTGATACCGGGACAGGAAACTATGGCTACACCTTC. Residues: CATSDTGTGNYGYTF.

This sequence joins TRBV20-1 and TRBJ2-3; no clear D gene. This CDR3 region has 12 residues. V lost 5 bases to trimming and J lost 2 bases, with 8 bases between them. Germline V gene data show CDR1 as DFQATT and CDR2 as SNEGSKA (reference sequence). CDR3 DNA sequence: TGCAGTGCTCGACCCCCCACAGATACGCAGTATTTT. It is translated as CSARPPTDTQYF.

This clonotype was found a few times. V gene TRBV7-2 combines with J gene TRBJ1-2; D is uncertain. CDR3 size: 13 residues. The germline CDR1 and CDR2 sequences are SGHTA and FQGNSA. Trimming left V 7 bases short and J 2 bases short, with 11 bases between. The chain's CDR3 is CASKPLSNYGYTF. The CDR3 DNA reads TGTGCCAGCAAACCTCTCTCCAACTATGGCTACACCTTC.

This clonotype was found many times. The rearrangement links TRBV28 to TRBJ2-3; 7 nucleotides agree with TRBD2. J gave up 4 bases and V 3 bases, and 4 bases lay outside the gene matches. This CDR3 spans 14 amino acids. Germline values: CDR1 MDHEN, CDR2 SYDVKM. The DNA for the CDR3 is TGTGCCAGCAGTTTCTCGGCGGGAGCAGATACGCAGTATTTT. Translation gives CASSFSAGADTQYF.

The chain carries TRBV5-1 and TRBJ2-1; 10 bases are shared with TRBD2. The CDR3 is made up of 14 amino acids. CDR1 and CDR2 from the germline V gene are SGHRS and YFSETQ. V was clipped by 7 bases and J by 6 bases; unmatched bases: 7. CDR3 in amino acids: CASCLRLAGNEQFF. CDR3 in DNA: TGCGCCAGCTGCCTGAGACTAGCGGGCAATGAGCAGTTCTTC.

CDR3 region: CSARTAGVRFGETQYF. For the CDR3, the DNA is TGCAGTGCTAGAACTGCAGGGGTTCGGTTTGGGGAGACCCAGTACTTC. The V gene is TRBV20-1, the J gene TRBJ2-5; D is possibly TRBD1 (6 bases). CDR1 DFQATT and CDR2 SNEGSKA come from the germline V gene (reference sequence). Trimming shortened V by 2 bases and J by 5 bases, and 21 bases separated the two germline ends. The CDR3 runs to 16 residues.

This clonotype has just a few counts. The chain has TRBV11-2 and TRBJ1-4; a weak D match, TRBD1 (6 bases). Between the trimmed V and J ends, which lost 4 bases and 1 base, there was a span of 10 bases. Germline loops: CDR1 SGHAT, CDR2 FQNNGV. The CDR3 length is 15 residues. The CDR3 reads CASSSDRLTNEKLFF. The DNA for the CDR3 is TGTGCCAGCAGCTCCGACAGGTTAACTAATGAAAAACTGTTTTTT.

The sample holds a few counts of this clonotype. The chain employs TRBV7-9 and TRBJ1-2; D perhaps matches TRBD1 (6 bases). Germline V gives CDR1 SEHNR, CDR2 FQNEAQ (reference sequence). Trimming removed 1 base at V and 3 bases at J, with 15 bases between. CDR3 length: 16 amino acids. The CDR3 is CASSLGTAAYYYGYTF. The CDR3 bases are TGTGCCAGCAGCTTAGGGACAGCGGCCTATTACTATGGCTACACCTTC.

This clonotype showed up just a few times. The chain recombines TRBV6-2 or TRBV6-3 with TRBJ2-2; no definite D call. The CDR3 is 12 amino acids. Germline V gene lookup returns CDR1 MNHEY and CDR2 SVGEGT. V gave up 6 bases and J gave up 8 bases, with 10 bases separating them. The CDR3 DNA follows: TGTGCCAGCAGCCGATCGAAAGGGGAGCTGTTTTTT. Translation: CASSRSKGELFF.

This clonotype was detected only once. The chain recombines TRBV4-3 with TRBJ2-3; D remains ambiguous. The CDR3 length is 14 residues. CDR1 is LGHNA and CDR2 is YSLEER in the germline V gene. V shed 0 bases and J shed 5 bases, with 9 bases lying between them. DNA of the CDR3: TGCGCCAGCAGCCAAGACCGGCGGAGAGATACGCAGTATTTT. Translating it yields CASSQDRRRDTQYF.

CDR3 sequence: CASSLKVDNQPQHF. The DNA of the CDR3 is TGCGCCAGCAGTCTAAAGGTTGACAATCAGCCCCAGCATTTT. This sequence joins TRBV4-3 and TRBJ1-5; D is unresolved. This CDR3 region has 14 residues. Germline CDR1 and CDR2: LGHNA and YSLEER. V shed 6 bases and J shed 3 bases, with 12 bases lying between them.

This clonotype came up many times. V usage is TRBV7-2 and J usage is TRBJ2-1; D gene uncertain. V lost 0 bases, J lost 5 bases, and 5 bases lay in between. This CDR3 contains 13 residues. From germline, CDR1 is SGHTA and CDR2 FQGNSA. In DNA form, the CDR3 reads TGTGCCAGCAGCTTAGCGAGAGACAATGAGCAGTTCTTC. Amino acid sequence: CASSLARDNEQFF.

The chain carries TRBV6-1 and TRBJ2-3, with 9 bases that match TRBD1. This CDR3 spans 15 amino acids. J lost 5 bases, V lost 6 bases, and 9 bases had no gene match. Germline CDR1 and CDR2: MNHNS and SASEGT. DNA for the CDR3: TGTGCCAGCAGCCGAACAGGGGGCGTTGGAGATACGCAGTATTTT. Translating gives CASSRTGGVGDTQYF.